This entry describes one T cell receptor (beta chain). The data derive from a study of OX40 agonist ivuxolimab in advanced cancers. Study as a whole: Across the patients, intravenous ivuxolimab was delivered every 2 weeks at 0.01 to 10 mg/kg.

TCRdb's copy holds only in-frame clones and misses some; the assay was immunoSEQ multiplex PCR. Of about 65,000 clones listed, roughly 87% are singletons. J gave up 7 bases and V 4 bases, and 11 bases lay outside the gene matches. From germline, CDR1 is SEHNR and CDR2 FQNEAQ (reference sequence). The CDR3 sequence is 15 residues long. The TCR sequence derives from an adult with an advanced solid tumor such as melanoma, head and neck, liver or kidney cancer. V usage is TRBV7-9 and J usage is TRBJ1-1, with 8 positions matching TRBD1. Specimen: CD4+ or CD8+ T cells sorted from blood, collected in a trial of the OX40 agonist ivuxolimab. Here the CDR3 reads CASSSFDRGEIEAFF. For the CDR3, the DNA is TGTGCCAGCAGCTCTTTCGACAGGGGCGAAATTGAAGCTTTCTTT.